This T cell receptor beta chain came from a study of memory CD4+ T cells and cytomegalovirus serostatus (dated by TCRdb to the late 2010s). Turning to the overall study: The cohort included about 33 healthy adults from Belgium, of whom 9 were CMV seropositive and approximately 24 were CMV seronegative. To replicate a published TCR-based CMV serostatus classifier, the study sequenced CD4+ memory TCRbeta repertoires from a Belgian cohort whose cytomegalovirus serostatus was known.

Single viable CD3+CD4+CD8-CD45RO+ cells were sorted as memory CD4+ T cells on a FACSAria II. To determine CMV serostatus, a Roche Elecsys assay was used that detects serum IgG against CMV pp150, pp28, p38 and p52. Following thawing, total CD4+ T cells were enriched through positive selection using CD4 magnetic microbeads. Samples originated from another study that specifically interrogated the CD4+ T cell memory repertoire. Peripheral blood mononuclear cells were isolated and cryopreserved according to standard operating procedures, and serum was stored at -80 degrees C. CD3-PerCP (BW264/56), CD4-APC (RPA-T4), CD45RO-PE (UCHT1) and CD8-Pacific Orange (3B5) antibodies were used for staining, and non-viable cells were excluded with Sytox blue. What the work shows at the level of the full study, not this receptor alone: Of over 150 previously reported CMV-associated TCRbeta sequences, approximately 64 appeared in the CD4+ memory repertoires, each in one to five individuals. For CMV serostatus prediction, a median bootstrapped AUC of approximately 0.95 was reached with the original framework, and a median bootstrapped AUC of roughly 0.89 was reached with a US-trained random forest. The results were read as suggesting that the CMV-associated TCR signature is, for the most part, present in the CD4+ memory repertoire. Only CD4+CD45RO+ memory cells were sequenced, unlike the original study, which covered naive and memory CD4+ and CD8+ populations. On the Belgian cohort, the classifier built on the original framework reached a median bootstrapped AUC of around 0.96, with a 95% CI of 0.76-1.00.

Deletion took 5 bases off V and 1 base off J, with a span of 5 bases between the germline ends. The germline V gene (reference sequence) sets CDR1 to SEHNR and CDR2 to FQNEAQ. There are 12 amino acids in the CDR3, from cysteine to phenylalanine inclusive. The CDR3 DNA has 36 bases and is translated from base 1. This clone occurred a few times. Its specific antigen is unknown. Base qualities are missing; no much larger clone stands one base away. Genomic DNA was extracted from sorted cells with the Quick-DNA Microprep Kit. Amplification of TCRbeta DNA was done with the immunoSEQ hsTCRbeta kit, following the protocol from the manufacturer. An Illumina MiSeq instrument was used to sequence the TCRbeta libraries. As for the original processing: Once out-of-frame sequences had been removed, a few million distinct TCRbeta sequences were left, which works out to an average of about 67,000 per individual. Each individual was scored by the count of about 150 previously reported CMV-associated TCRbeta sequences and the total productive distinct TCRbeta count. A beta-binomial model was reimplemented in Python, and scikit-learn random forests with default parameters were trained on US cohort data. Classifier performance on the Belgian cohort was reported as the median AUC with percentile confidence intervals calculated over 10,000 bootstrap iterations. The immuneACCESS repertoire file appears here via TCRdb, limited to in-frame rearrangements. These files lack a portion of the clones; in checked studies, under half of the deficit traces to unresolved V genes, and the cause of the others is not known. Clone size and V and J calls were adopted from that table, with D and trimming inferred from the DNA. This sample has 30,000 to 50,000 clones in its table, and 60% to 85% of those were observed once. The top ten hold 0.6% to 0.9% of the sample.

Source material: memory CD4+ T cells from blood. This receptor chain uses TRBV7-9 and TRBJ1-1, with no D gene named confidently. This TCR came from an adult in good health and CMV-seronegative. The CDR3: CASSPSNTEAFF. The DNA reads TGTGCCAGCAGCCCGTCGAACACTGAAGCTTTCTTT.